What follows are 29 T cell receptor beta chains derived from one specimen sequenced in a study of human T cells and chemical hapten exposure (dated by TCRdb to the early 2020s). Reading the label with the study, this specimen's time point is: healthy volunteer bleed at 2 weeks. Total RNA was isolated from unfractionated whole blood collected in Tempus Blood RNA tubes. Libraries were built with RACE. Instrument used: NextSeq 500. TCRdb reprocessing: public reads trimmed at Q25 with fastp, clones called with MiXCR, in-frame beta chains kept. One record per CDR3 amino acid sequence lists the most common genes and DNA. In all, the sample holds 130,000 or so distinct CDR3 sequences, and approximately 10% of those were seen once. Around 1.7% of the sample goes to the ten largest clones. Sequencing input: whole blood. The receptor set was obtained from a male donor in good health. Some clones in this sample may be carry-over from other donors' samples.

At least ten counts were recorded for this clonotype. The chain has TRBV18 and TRBJ1-6; D might be TRBD1 (5 bases). Trimming pared 4 bases from V and 5 bases from J, leaving 12 bases between. Germline lookup yields CDR1 KGHSH and CDR2 LQKENI. The CDR3 covers 15 residues. This CDR3 is CASSLDSSNNSPLHF. CDR3 DNA sequence: TGTGCCAGCTCACTTGACAGCTCGAATAATTCACCCCTCCACTTT. The full variable domain, in which reference TRBV18 and TRBJ1-6 provide the parts outside the CDR3, is NAGVMQNPRHLVRRRGQEARLRCSPMKGHSHVYWYRQLPEEGLKFMVYLQKENIIDESGMPKERFSAEFPKEGPSILRIQQVVRGDSAAYFCASSLDSSNNSPLHFGNGTRLTVT.

This clonotype was counted only a few times. The chain carries TRBV2 and TRBJ2-7; 13 nucleotides line up with TRBD2. This CDR3 region has 15 residues. Germline lookup yields CDR1 SNHLY and CDR2 FYNNEI. Germline trimming cut 3 bases from V and 2 bases from J; bases unmatched to any gene: 1. The CDR3 here is CASSEGTSGTYEQYF. Here the CDR3 DNA reads TGTGCCAGCAGTGAGGGGACTAGCGGGACCTACGAGCAGTACTTC.

This clonotype was detected a few times. V and J are TRBV27 and TRBJ1-5; TRBD1 might be the D (5 bases). The CDR3 loop spans 14 amino acids. CDR1 and CDR2 (germline): MNHEY, SMNVEV (reference sequence). V was trimmed by 4 bases and J by 5 bases, leaving 12 bases between them. The CDR3 DNA follows: TGTGCCAGCAGTTCGCGGGGACTGCATCAGCCCCAGCATTTT. Its protein product is CASSSRGLHQPQHF.

This clonotype was seen at least ten times. Here the CDR3 reads CASSQTGTGVEKLFF. In DNA form, the CDR3 reads TGTGCCAGCAGCCAAACGGGCACAGGGGTTGAAAAACTGTTTTTT. The rearrangement links TRBV7-3 to TRBJ1-4; the match to TRBD1 covers 7 bases. The V gene's germline CDR1 is SGHTA and CDR2 FQGTGA. The CDR3 sequence is 15 residues long. Unmatched junction bases numbered 10, after V lost 5 bases and J lost 7 bases.

In this sample, this clonotype turned up many times. V is TRBV12-3 or TRBV12-4 and J is TRBJ1-5; D gene unclear. The CDR3 loop spans 13 amino acids. V was clipped by 1 base and J by 6 bases, with 7 bases between them. The CDR3 DNA reads TGTGCCAGCAGTTTAGGAGGGCTTCAGCCCCAGCATTTT. Translating gives CASSLGGLQPQHF.

This clonotype came up a few times. The V call is TRBV7-2, the J call TRBJ2-3; TRBD2 matches 7 bases. CDR1 SGHTA and CDR2 FQGNSA come from the germline V gene. The CDR3 has 14 amino acids. Trimming removed 4 bases from V and 5 bases from J; junction bases left unmatched: 6. CDR3 protein: CASSSTSAGDTQYF. CDR3 nucleotides: TGTGCCAGCAGCTCAACTAGCGCCGGAGATACGCAGTATTTT.

The rearrangement links TRBV25-1 to TRBJ2-7; 8 nucleotides line up with TRBD2. The length of the CDR3 is 16 residues. Looked up from germline, CDR1 is MGHDK and CDR2 is SYGVNS. J lost 3 bases, V lost 1 base, and 8 bases had no gene match. CDR3 nucleotides: TGTGCCAGCAGTGAATCCCGAGCAGCGGGAGTCTACGAGCAGTACTTC. As protein: CASSESRAAGVYEQYF.

This clonotype was seen a few times. The CDR3 coding sequence is TGCAGCTTGAGGCAGTCTGGGGCCAACGTCCTGACTTTC. Its translation: CSLRQSGANVLTF. The V and J genes are TRBV29-1 and TRBJ2-6; D remains ambiguous. The V and J ends lost 8 bases and 1 base respectively, with 9 bases between them. This CDR3 is built from 13 residues. CDR1 is SQVTM, CDR2 ANQGSEA, per germline.

This clonotype was recorded many times. This chain joins TRBV3-1 and TRBJ2-7, with TRBD2 as a possible D gene (5 bases). The V and J ends lost 1 base and 1 base respectively, with 11 bases between them. The CDR3 runs to 15 residues. Germline CDR1 is LGHDT and CDR2 is YNNKEL (reference sequence). The CDR3 loop reads CASSQGGSTSYEQYF. CDR3 sequence (DNA): TGTGCCAGCAGCCAAGGAGGGTCCACTTCCTACGAGCAGTACTTC.

This clonotype appeared a few times. The V call is TRBV7-8, the J call TRBJ2-3; no definite D call. CDR3 size: 14 residues. Germline V gene sequence: CDR1 SGHVS, CDR2 FQNEAQ. The V gene lost 6 bases and the J gene lost 2 bases, with 12 bases spanning the gap. The CDR3 is CASSPGGSTDTQYF. The CDR3 bases are TGTGCCAGCAGTCCTGGTGGGTCCACAGATACGCAGTATTTT. Complete variable domain (other parts from reference TRBV7-8 and TRBJ2-3): GAGVSQSPRYKVAKRGQDVALRCDPISGHVSLFWYQQALGQGPEFLTYFQNEAQLDKSGLPSDRFFAERPEGSVSTLKIQRTQQEDSAVYLCASSPGGSTDTQYFGPGTRLTVL.

This clonotype was detected ten times or more. CDR3 DNA sequence: TGTGCCATCAGTGATTACGGGACAGGGATTCCAGATACGCAGTATTTT. It yields the protein CAISDYGTGIPDTQYF. The chain employs TRBV10-3 and TRBJ2-3; TRBD1 matches at 9 bases. The CDR3 length is 16 residues. With V trimmed by 3 bases and J by 4 bases, 8 bases remained unmatched. Germline V gene data show CDR1 as ENHRY and CDR2 as SYGVKD.

In this sample, this clonotype turned up many times. Here the CDR3 DNA reads TGCGCCAGCAGCCAAGATCTTGCAGGGGGCTACGAGCAGTACTTC. The encoded protein is CASSQDLAGGYEQYF. The V and J genes are TRBV4-1 and TRBJ2-7; TRBD1 matches at 7 bases. Germline CDR1 reads MGHRA; CDR2 reads YSYEKL. V lost 0 bases and J lost 3; bases outside the gene matches: 5. CDR3 size: 15 residues.

The gene calls are TRBV20-1 and TRBJ2-7; 7 bases line up with TRBD1. Germline CDR1 and CDR2: DFQATT and SNEGSKA (reference sequence). The V and J ends lost 5 bases and 2 bases, in that order; junction bases with no gene match: 9. This CDR3 region has 14 residues. CDR3 amino acids: CSAENSTGTYEQYF. In DNA form, the CDR3 reads TGCAGTGCTGAGAATTCGACAGGGACCTACGAGCAGTACTTC.

There are many counts of this clonotype. The gene calls are TRBV29-1 and TRBJ2-7, with 11 bases identical to TRBD1. The V gene end was trimmed by 5 bases and the J gene end by 2 bases; junction bases not matched to a gene: 2. CDR3 length: 13 amino acids. Germline V gives CDR1 SQVTM, CDR2 ANQGSEA. The CDR3 reads CSVPGQGAYEQYF. The CDR3 DNA reads as TGCAGCGTTCCGGGACAGGGGGCCTACGAGCAGTACTTC.

J is TRBJ2-7 and V is TRBV12-3 or TRBV12-4; D is uncertain. Trimming left V 5 bases short and J 3 bases short, with 14 bases between. This CDR3 has 14 residues. The CDR3 here is CASSPSGRGYEQYF. For the CDR3, the DNA is TGTGCCAGCAGTCCCTCTGGGCGCGGCTACGAGCAGTACTTC.

This clonotype was seen a handful of times. This chain joins TRBV9 and TRBJ2-3; 7 bases are shared with TRBD2. V was clipped by 3 bases and J by 2 bases; unmatched bases: 12. The CDR3 loop spans 17 amino acids. Germline loops: CDR1 SGDLS, CDR2 YYNGEE. CDR3 protein: CASSAEPAGYPTDTQYF. The CDR3 DNA follows: TGTGCCAGCAGCGCAGAGCCAGCGGGGTACCCCACAGATACGCAGTATTTT. Full variable domain (remainder filled in from reference TRBV9 and TRBJ2-3): DSGVTQTPKHLITATGQRVTLRCSPRSGDLSVYWYQQSLDQGLQFLIQYYNGEERAKGNILERFSAQQFPDLHSELNLSSLELGDSALYFCASSAEPAGYPTDTQYFGPGTRLTVL.

This clonotype was recorded many times. The gene calls are TRBV14 and TRBJ1-1; tentatively, D is TRBD1 (6 bases). The length of the CDR3 is 14 residues. Germline CDR1 and CDR2: SGHDN and FVKESK. V lost 4 bases, J lost 3 bases, and 12 bases lay in between. This CDR3 reads CASSLGQWDTEAFF. In DNA form, the CDR3 reads TGTGCCAGCAGCCTGGGACAATGGGACACTGAAGCTTTCTTT.

At least ten counts were recorded for this clonotype. V usage is TRBV20-1 and J usage is TRBJ1-2; D is ambiguous. Germline V CDR1 and CDR2: DFQATT, SNEGSKA (reference sequence). Trimming stripped 6 bases from V and 3 bases from J, with 2 bases between. The CDR3 length is 9 residues. CDR3 sequence: CSAYYGYTF. The CDR3 DNA reads TGCAGTGCCTACTATGGCTACACCTTC.

The chain carries TRBV15 and TRBJ2-1; no reliable D call. Per the germline V gene, CDR1 is LNHNV and CDR2 is YYDKDF (reference sequence). This CDR3 comprises 12 residues. V was shortened by 0 bases and J by 9 bases, with 6 bases between the two germline ends. CDR3 DNA sequence: TGTGCCACCAGCAGAGAACCGGCTGAGCAGTTCTTC. Encoded protein: CATSREPAEQFF. Together with reference TRBV15 and TRBJ2-1, the CDR3 gives the full variable domain: DAMVIQNPRYQVTQFGKPVTLSCSQTLNHNVMYWYQQKSSQAPKLLFHYYDKDFNNEADTPDNFQSRRPNTSFCFLDIRSPGLGDTAMYLCATSREPAEQFFGPGTRLTVL.

This clonotype was seen a handful of times. The rearrangement uses TRBV6-5 and TRBJ1-1; 7 positions match TRBD1. The CDR3 has 14 amino acids. J lost 3 bases, V lost 3 bases, and 4 bases had no gene match. From germline, CDR1 is MNHEY and CDR2 SVGAGI. The CDR3 bases are TGTGCCAGCAGTTATCGGGACAGCCACACTGAAGCTTTCTTT. It translates to CASSYRDSHTEAFF.

This clonotype was observed a few times. The chain carries TRBV10-3 and TRBJ1-2; tentatively, D is TRBD1 (6 bases). V lost 4 bases and J 6 bases, leaving 9 bases between the germline ends. Germline V gives CDR1 ENHRY, CDR2 SYGVKD. The CDR3 contains 12 residues. For the CDR3, the DNA is TGTGCCATCAGTGCAGGGGTCGATGGCTACACCTTC. This sequence encodes CAISAGVDGYTF.

This clonotype was observed at least ten times. The CDR3 region is CASSWRQGGGETQYF. CDR3 bases: TGTGCCAGCAGCTGGAGACAGGGAGGGGGAGAGACCCAGTACTTC. The rearrangement links TRBV7-9 to TRBJ2-5, with D perhaps TRBD1 or TRBD2 (7 bases each). V lost 4 bases to trimming and J lost 4 bases, with 16 bases between them. The CDR3 is 15 residues long. Germline-derived CDR1 and CDR2 are SEHNR and FQNEAQ (reference sequence).

This clonotype was seen many times. This chain links TRBV20-1 with TRBJ1-1; D gene uncertain. The V and J ends lost 1 base and 4 bases respectively, with 7 bases between them. CDR1 is DFQATT, CDR2 SNEGSKA, per germline (reference sequence). The CDR3 runs 12 residues. The CDR3 spells CSARGRGTEAFF. The CDR3 coding sequence is TGCAGTGCTAGAGGGAGAGGCACTGAAGCTTTCTTT.

The rearrangement joins TRBV6-6 to TRBJ1-4; TRBD1 might be the D (6 bases). V lost 6 bases to trimming and J lost 4 bases, with 15 bases between them. Germline V gives CDR1 MNHNY, CDR2 SVGAGI (reference sequence). This CDR3 is built from 15 residues. The CDR3 here is CASRTGLMLNEKLFF. The DNA for the CDR3 is TGTGCCAGCAGGACAGGTTTAATGCTTAATGAAAAACTGTTTTTT.

This clonotype was picked up many times. V and J are TRBV10-3 and TRBJ1-3; no clear D. V was shortened by 7 bases and J by 1 base, with 11 bases between the two germline ends. The CDR3 covers 14 residues. The V gene's germline CDR1 is ENHRY and CDR2 SYGVKD. The CDR3 spells CAIMARGSGNTIYF. The CDR3 DNA reads as TGTGCCATCATGGCGCGGGGTTCTGGAAACACCATATATTTT.

This clonotype has more than one count but fewer than ten. The chain couples TRBV12-3 or TRBV12-4 to TRBJ1-2; D remains ambiguous. The CDR3 has 13 amino acids. The germline V and J ends were trimmed by 2 bases and 4 bases, with 8 bases remaining between them. The CDR3 DNA reads TGTGCCAGCAGTTTATACAGTTTCTATGGCTACACCTTC. Its translation: CASSLYSFYGYTF.

This clonotype was counted at least ten times. V usage is TRBV28 and J usage is TRBJ1-1; D unresolved. This CDR3 contains 15 residues. With 6 bases removed from V and 3 bases from J, the gap between germline ends came to 17 bases. Germline V CDR1 and CDR2: MDHEN, SYDVKM. The CDR3 loop is CASRGTTDRHTEAFF. Here the CDR3 DNA reads TGTGCCAGCAGGGGTACGACGGATAGACACACTGAAGCTTTCTTT.

CDR3 protein: CASSLEGGFNQPQHF. The DNA of the CDR3 is TGTGCCAGCAGCTTAGAAGGGGGGTTCAATCAGCCCCAGCATTTT. The chain links TRBV7-9 to TRBJ1-5, with D tentatively TRBD1 (6 bases). V lost 1 base to trimming and J lost 3 bases, with 10 bases between them. CDR1 is SEHNR and CDR2 is FQNEAQ in the germline V gene (reference sequence). The CDR3 spans 15 residues.

This clonotype was counted many times. The rearrangement joins TRBV20-1 to TRBJ1-1, with D hard to call. Germline lookup yields CDR1 DFQATT and CDR2 SNEGSKA (reference sequence). The CDR3 length is 13 residues. Trimming stripped 3 bases from V and 1 base from J, with 9 bases between. The DNA for the CDR3 is TGCAGTGCTAGGACCGGGGAGAACACTGAAGCTTTCTTT. This encodes CSARTGENTEAFF.